This T cell receptor beta chain was sequenced during a study of T cells in narcolepsy. The V gene lost 1 base and the J gene lost 8 bases, with 25 bases spanning the gap. Germline V gene lookup returns CDR1 LNHDA and CDR2 SQIVND (reference sequence). This CDR3 contains 18 residues. Of note for this clone: The antigen remains undetermined.

TCRdb's table, derived via immunoSEQ multiplex PCR, lists solely in-frame clones and lacks some. The profile shows 25,000 or so clones, 78% of them singletons. Study observations and caveats: Blood of same and different patients, but not healthy controls, reportedly held recurring autoreactive clonotypes. In some patient and control memory CD4+ samples, autoreactive clones were absent. HCRT-specific and TRIB2-specific autoreactive clonotypes appeared among same-patient CSF and blood CD4+ clonotypes.

This clonotype originated in a human donor with narcolepsy. The sample taken for sequencing was CD45RA- memory CD4+ T cells from PBMCs. The chain couples TRBV19 to TRBJ2-3; D is unresolved. CDR3 residues: CASSIGGGDFFFTGTQYF. For the CDR3, the DNA is TGTGCCAGTAGTATAGGTGGTGGAGACTTCTTCTTCACGGGTACGCAGTATTTT. The complete variable domain, with remaining parts taken from reference TRBV19 and TRBJ2-3, reads DGGITQSPKYLFRKEGQNVTLSCEQNLNHDAMYWYRQDPGQGLRLIYYSQIVNDFQKGDIAEGYSVSREKKESFPLTVTSAQKNPTAFYLCASSIGGGDFFFTGTQYFGPGTRLTVL.